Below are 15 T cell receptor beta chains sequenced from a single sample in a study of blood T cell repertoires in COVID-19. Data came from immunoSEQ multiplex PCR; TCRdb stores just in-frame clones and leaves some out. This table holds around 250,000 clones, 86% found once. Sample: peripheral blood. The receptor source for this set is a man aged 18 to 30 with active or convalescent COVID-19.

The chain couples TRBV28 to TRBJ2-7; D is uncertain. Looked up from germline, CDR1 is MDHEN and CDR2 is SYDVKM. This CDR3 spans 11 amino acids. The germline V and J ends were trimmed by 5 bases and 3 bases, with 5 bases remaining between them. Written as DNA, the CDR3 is TGTGCCAGCAGTCCCAACTACGAGCAGTACTTC. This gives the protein CASSPNYEQYF.

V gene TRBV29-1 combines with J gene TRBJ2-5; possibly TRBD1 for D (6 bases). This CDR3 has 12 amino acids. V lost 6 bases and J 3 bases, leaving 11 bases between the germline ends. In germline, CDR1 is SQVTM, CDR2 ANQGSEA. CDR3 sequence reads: CSVHRAEETQYF. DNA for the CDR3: TGCAGCGTACACAGGGCTGAAGAGACCCAGTACTTC. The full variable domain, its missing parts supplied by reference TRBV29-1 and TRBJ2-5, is SAVISQKPSRDICQRGTSLTIQCQVDSQVTMMFWYRQQPGQSLTLIATANQGSEATYESGFVIDKFPISRPNLTFSTLTVSNMSPEDSSIYLCSVHRAEETQYFGPGTRLLVL.

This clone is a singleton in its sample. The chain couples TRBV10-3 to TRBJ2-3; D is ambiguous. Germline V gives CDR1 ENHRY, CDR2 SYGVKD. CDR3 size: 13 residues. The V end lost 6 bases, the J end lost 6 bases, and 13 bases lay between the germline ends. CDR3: CAIRANSVDTQYF. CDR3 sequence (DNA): TGTGCCATCAGAGCGAATTCGGTGGATACGCAGTATTTT.

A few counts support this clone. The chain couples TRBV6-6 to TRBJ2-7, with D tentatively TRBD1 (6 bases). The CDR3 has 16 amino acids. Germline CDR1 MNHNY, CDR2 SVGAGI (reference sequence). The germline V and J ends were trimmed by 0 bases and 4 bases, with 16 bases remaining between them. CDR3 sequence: CASSYSKNRVRYEQYF. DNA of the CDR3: TGTGCCAGCAGTTACTCGAAGAACAGGGTTCGGTACGAGCAGTACTTC.

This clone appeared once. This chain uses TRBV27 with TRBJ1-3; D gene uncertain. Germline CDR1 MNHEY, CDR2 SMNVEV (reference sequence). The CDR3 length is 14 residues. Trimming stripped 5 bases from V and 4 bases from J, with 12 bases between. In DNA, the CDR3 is TGTGCCAGCAGTCCCGGAGCGAGCGGAAACACCATATATTTT. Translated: CASSPGASGNTIYF.

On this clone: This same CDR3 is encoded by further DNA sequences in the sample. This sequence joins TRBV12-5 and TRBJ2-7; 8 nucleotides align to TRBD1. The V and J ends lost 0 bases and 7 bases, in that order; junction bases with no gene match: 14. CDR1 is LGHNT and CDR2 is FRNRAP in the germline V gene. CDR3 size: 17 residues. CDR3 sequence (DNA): TGTGCTAGTGGTTTGGTAGAATCATGGCAGGGGGCGGGGGAGCAGTACTTC. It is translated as CASGLVESWQGAGEQYF. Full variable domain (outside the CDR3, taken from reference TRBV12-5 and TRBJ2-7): DARVTQTPRHKVTEMGQEVTMRCQPILGHNTVFWYRQTMMQGLELLAYFRNRAPLDDSGMPKDRFSAEMPDATLATLKIQPSEPRDSAVYFCASGLVESWQGAGEQYFGPGTRLTVT.

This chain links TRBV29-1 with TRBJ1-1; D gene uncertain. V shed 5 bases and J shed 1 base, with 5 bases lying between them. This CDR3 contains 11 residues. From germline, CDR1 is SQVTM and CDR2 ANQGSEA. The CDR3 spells CSVSQNTEAFF. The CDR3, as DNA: TGCAGCGTTTCCCAGAACACTGAAGCTTTCTTT.

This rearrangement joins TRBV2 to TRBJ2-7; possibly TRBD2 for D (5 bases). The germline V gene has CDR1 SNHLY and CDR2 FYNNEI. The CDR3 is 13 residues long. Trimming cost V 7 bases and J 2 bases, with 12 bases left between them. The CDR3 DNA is TGTGCCAGCATGAGGGATATCACCTACGAGCAGTACTTC. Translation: CASMRDITYEQYF.

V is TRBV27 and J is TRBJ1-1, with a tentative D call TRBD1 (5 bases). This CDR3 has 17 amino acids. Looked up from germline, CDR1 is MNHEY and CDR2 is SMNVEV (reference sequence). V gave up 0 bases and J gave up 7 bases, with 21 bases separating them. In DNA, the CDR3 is TGTGCCAGCAGTTTATCACCTCCGCGGGGGGTCGGTATTGAAGCTTTCTTT. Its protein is CASSLSPPRGVGIEAFF.

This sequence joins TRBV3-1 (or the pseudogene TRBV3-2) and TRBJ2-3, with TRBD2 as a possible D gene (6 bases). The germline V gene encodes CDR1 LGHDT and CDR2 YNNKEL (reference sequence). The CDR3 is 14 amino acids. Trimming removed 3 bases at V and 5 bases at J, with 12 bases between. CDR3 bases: TGTGCCAGCAGCCACCGCGGGGCGGAAGATACGCAGTATTTT. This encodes CASSHRGAEDTQYF.

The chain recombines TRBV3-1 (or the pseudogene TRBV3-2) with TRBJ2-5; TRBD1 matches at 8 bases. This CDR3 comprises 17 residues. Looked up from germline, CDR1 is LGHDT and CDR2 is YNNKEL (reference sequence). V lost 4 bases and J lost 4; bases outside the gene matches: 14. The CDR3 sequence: CASSPAGGILGGETQYF. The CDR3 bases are TGTGCCAGCAGCCCCGCAGGGGGCATTTTAGGAGGAGAGACCCAGTACTTC.

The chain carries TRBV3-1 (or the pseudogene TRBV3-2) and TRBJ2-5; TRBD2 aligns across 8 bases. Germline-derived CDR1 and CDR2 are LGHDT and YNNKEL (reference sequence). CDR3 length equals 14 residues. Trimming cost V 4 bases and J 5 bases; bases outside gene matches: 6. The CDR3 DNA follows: TGTGCCAGCAGCCCTCATGGCGGGGGGGAGACCCAGTACTTC. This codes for CASSPHGGGETQYF.

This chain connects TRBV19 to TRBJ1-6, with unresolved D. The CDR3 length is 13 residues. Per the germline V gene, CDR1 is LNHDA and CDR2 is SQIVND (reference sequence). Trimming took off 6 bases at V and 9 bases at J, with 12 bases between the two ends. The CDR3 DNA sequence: TGTGCCAGTAGCCACGCTCAGGTTTCACCCCTCCACTTT. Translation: CASSHAQVSPLHF.

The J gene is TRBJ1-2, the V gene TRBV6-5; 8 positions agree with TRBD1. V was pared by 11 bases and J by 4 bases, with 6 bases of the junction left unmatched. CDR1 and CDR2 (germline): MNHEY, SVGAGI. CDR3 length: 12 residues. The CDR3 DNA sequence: TGTGCCGTGGGACAGGTACTCTATGGCTACACCTTC. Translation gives CAVGQVLYGYTF.

The DNA for the CDR3 is TGTGCCAGCAGCTTGGCTCTGACAGGGGGGACCGGGGAGCTGTTTTTT. It specifies CASSLALTGGTGELFF. The rearrangement joins TRBV5-5 to TRBJ2-2, with TRBD1 identical over 9 bases. V dropped 0 bases and J dropped 5; count of bases not matched to a gene: 5. Germline values: CDR1 SGHKS, CDR2 YYEKEE (reference sequence). The CDR3 contains 16 residues.